These 12 T cell receptor beta chains came from one sample sequenced in a study of CD8 T cells in Susac syndrome. An amount of RNA that ranged from about 0.45 to 1 ug was reverse transcribed with random hexamers. TCRdb re-analysed the immunoSEQ multiplex PCR reads in MiXCR, keeping a single row per CDR3 protein. The sample includes some 260,000 distinct CDR3 sequences, approximately 81% of them seen just once. Sample: CD8+ T cells from PBMCs. The receptors come from a human donor with multiple sclerosis.

V usage is TRBV28 and J usage is TRBJ2-3; D is undetermined. The CDR3 consists of 14 residues. The V gene's germline CDR1 is MDHEN and CDR2 SYDVKM. Trimming shortened V by 5 bases and J by 4 bases, and 13 bases separated the two germline ends. CDR3 coding DNA: TGTGCCAGCAGTCCCTCCAGCCCGGCAGATACGCAGTATTTT. It translates to CASSPSSPADTQYF.

The gene calls are TRBV28 and TRBJ2-7, with TRBD2 matching over 10 bases. J was trimmed by 1 base and V by 4 bases; bases with no gene match: 7. The V gene's germline CDR1 is MDHEN and CDR2 SYDVKM. CDR3 length: 16 amino acids. CDR3 bases: TGTGCCAGCAGTTCTGGGGGACTAGCGAGTTCCTACGAGCAGTACTTC. It yields the protein CASSSGGLASSYEQYF.

V is TRBV27 and J is TRBJ2-7; 8 bases map to TRBD1. Trimming removed 7 bases from V and 3 bases from J; junction bases left unmatched: 2. The V gene's germline CDR1 is MNHEY and CDR2 SMNVEV (reference sequence). The CDR3 has 12 residues. This CDR3 is CASTDRGYEQYF. In DNA, the CDR3 is TGTGCCAGCACCGACAGGGGCTACGAGCAGTACTTC.

The chain links TRBV28 to TRBJ2-5; D is uncertain. Germline V gene lookup returns CDR1 MDHEN and CDR2 SYDVKM. Trimming removed 4 bases at V and 4 bases at J, with 10 bases between. The CDR3 contains 13 residues. CDR3 nucleotides: TGTGCCAGCAGTTATTATTCAGGAGAGACCCAGTACTTC. Protein product: CASSYYSGETQYF.

The chain couples TRBV4-1 to TRBJ2-5; D is unclear. V was cut by 0 bases and J by 1 base, with 9 bases left in between. The germline CDR1 and CDR2 sequences are MGHRA and YSYEKL. The CDR3 runs to 15 residues. The CDR3 DNA sequence: TGCGCCAGCAGCCAAGAAATTCGGAGCCAAGAGACCCAGTACTTC. Protein sequence: CASSQEIRSQETQYF.

The V call is TRBV28, the J call TRBJ2-3; D call uncertain. This CDR3 spans 14 amino acids. V was pared by 3 bases and J by 0 bases, with 7 bases between. The germline V gene encodes CDR1 MDHEN and CDR2 SYDVKM. CDR3 nucleotides: TGTGCCAGCAGTTTTGCGGTTAGCACAGATACGCAGTATTTT. Amino acids: CASSFAVSTDTQYF.

This chain uses TRBV10-3 with TRBJ1-6; D is perhaps TRBD1 (6 bases). V shed 11 bases and J shed 7 bases, with 9 bases lying between them. Germline V gene lookup returns CDR1 ENHRY and CDR2 SYGVKD. CDR3 length: 11 residues. CDR3 sequence reads: CAGGGNSPLHF. CDR3 nucleotides: TGTGCCGGAGGGGGAAATTCACCCCTCCACTTT.

The chain has TRBV28 and TRBJ2-1, with D possibly being TRBD1 (5 bases). V shed 5 bases and J shed 4 bases, with 15 bases lying between them. Germline V lookup: CDR1 MDHEN, CDR2 SYDVKM. CDR3 length: 15 amino acids. CDR3: CASSIPTEFYNEQFF. The CDR3 DNA reads TGTGCCAGCAGTATCCCGACAGAGTTTTACAATGAGCAGTTCTTC.

CDR3 bases: TGTGCCAGCAGTTGGACAGGGGCGGGAGGGGAGCTGTTTTTT. It codes for CASSWTGAGGELFF. The chain is built from TRBV28 and TRBJ2-2; 9 nucleotides match TRBD1. Germline V lookup: CDR1 MDHEN, CDR2 SYDVKM. The CDR3 loop spans 14 amino acids. After removal of 4 bases from V and 8 bases from J, the junction contained 5 bases not matched to a gene.

The V gene is TRBV7-9, the J gene TRBJ1-3, with 8 bases that match TRBD1. The CDR3 extends over 15 amino acids. V shed 8 bases and J 0 bases; nucleotides not matched to a gene: 6. Per the germline V gene, CDR1 is SEHNR and CDR2 is FQNEAQ (reference sequence). CDR3 protein: CASGGTGLSGNTIYF. The CDR3 DNA is TGTGCCAGCGGAGGGACAGGTCTCTCTGGAAACACCATATATTTT.

The chain joins TRBV6-5 to TRBJ2-2; 14 nucleotides align to TRBD2. Germline values: CDR1 MNHEY, CDR2 SVGAGI. The CDR3 covers 18 residues. Trimming at V came to 2 bases and at J to 0 bases, leaving 2 bases not matched to a gene. Here the CDR3 DNA reads TGTGCCAGCAGTTACCGGACTAGCGGGAGGACGAACACCGGGGAGCTGTTTTTT. As protein: CASSYRTSGRTNTGELFF.

The V gene is TRBV28, the J gene TRBJ1-5, with unresolved D. Germline loops: CDR1 MDHEN, CDR2 SYDVKM. This CDR3 is 14 amino acids long. The V end lost 6 bases, the J end lost 1 base, and 10 bases lay between the germline ends. CDR3 amino acids: CASSLPDSNQPQHF. CDR3 bases: TGTGCCAGCAGCCTCCCGGACAGCAATCAGCCCCAGCATTTT.